This T cell receptor beta chain is from a study of blood T cell repertoires in COVID-19. Sequencing used immunoSEQ multiplex PCR; TCRdb keeps in-frame clones, though not all of them. The data show roughly 300,000 clones, more than 85% seen once. This clone was seen just once. Germline V lookup: CDR1 MNHEY, CDR2 SVGAGI. The CDR3 has 15 residues. V lost 7 bases to trimming and J lost 1 base, with 16 bases between them. The chain combines TRBV6-5 with TRBJ1-1; no clear D. The specimen sequenced was PBMCs or T cells enriched from blood (not recorded which). The source of this sequence is a woman in her twenties or thirties who had recovered from COVID-19. The CDR3, as DNA: TGTGCCAGCATGGGAGGCGGAGGGCGGAACACTGAAGCTTTCTTT. As protein: CASMGGGGRNTEAFF.